This TCR beta chain was retrieved from a study of T cell repertoires in cytomegalovirus infection. MiXCR was run by TCRdb on the reads, yielding one entry per CDR3 protein. Of about 680,000 distinct CDR3 sequences in the sample, roughly 24% were seen once. At least ten counts were recorded for this clonotype. The germline V and J ends were trimmed by 5 bases and 6 bases, with 21 bases remaining between them. Germline assignment: CDR1 SEHNR and CDR2 FQNEAQ (reference sequence). The CDR3 sequence is 16 residues long. This TCR was recovered from a human donor in good health (CMV status not recorded). Some clones in this sample may be carry-over from other donors' samples. V usage is TRBV7-9 and J usage is TRBJ2-3; D perhaps matches TRBD2 (6 bases). Specimen: CD8+ T cells from PBMCs. This CDR3 is CASSPRGTPPTDTQYF. CDR3 in DNA: TGTGCCAGCAGCCCCCGGGGGACTCCACCGACGGATACGCAGTATTTT.